This entry is about one TCR beta chain. These data come from a study of identical twins. From the 5' RACE reads, TCRdb called clonotypes with MiXCR, one entry per CDR3 protein. The sample consists of a few hundred thousand distinct CDR3 sequences, roughly an eighth of them appearing once. Another study also made use of these data, one on yellow fever vaccine responses in identical twins.

The receptor's source is a woman aged 18-30 years in good health. Input material: CD8+ T cells sorted from blood.

CDR3 sequence (DNA): TGTGCCAGCAGTTCCCCCTGGACTAGCGGGGGGTTAGGTACGCAGTATTTT. Amino acid sequence: CASSSPWTSGGLGTQYF. The chain uses TRBV6-5 and TRBJ2-3, with 14 nucleotides matching TRBD2. The CDR3 is 17 amino acids. Trimming took 4 bases from V and 8 from J; bases not matched to a gene: 11. Germline loops: CDR1 MNHEY, CDR2 SVGAGI.